This T cell receptor (beta chain) was sequenced during a study of human thymus T cells (dated by TCRdb to 2019 to 2021). Study-wide context: TCR alpha and beta repertoires from roughly eight infant thymus samples and a few related peripheral blood samples were characterized in the study. Donor ages ranged from roughly 6 to 244 days, and the cohort comprised over 5 male and a couple of female infants.

Thymus tissue was collected as surgical resects that were removed during corrective cardiac surgery. Immunologically healthy infants undergoing open corrective cardiac surgery for congenital heart defects in Finland were used as donors. After being mechanically released from the tissue, thymocytes were kept at -70 degrees C in pellets of about 9-34 million cells. A QIAsymphony instrument was used to extract genomic DNA from the frozen cell pellets. The immunoSEQ multiplex PCR assay was used to amplify the TCRB and TCRAD loci from a standardized amount of quality-controlled genomic DNA. The amplicons spanned the V(D)J region and were long enough to cover the CDR3 and allow V and J genes to be identified. Through the commercial immunoSEQ service, the amplicons were sequenced on an Illumina platform. Per the original workflow: Primer bias and sequencing errors were corrected as previously described, and TCRAD and TCRB definitions were based on the IMGT database. The repertoires were analysed using immunoSEQ Analyzer 3.0 and VDJTools for basic statistics, V/J segment usage, diversity estimates, rarefaction and pairwise overlap. Diversity was estimated with Chao1, ChaoE, Efron-Thisted, Shannon and inverse Simpson indices, and also on datasets down-sampled to the smallest sample. Repertoire overlap was assessed by strict matching of CDR3 nucleotide sequence, V gene and J gene, and clustering was done by Jaccard-based multidimensional scaling. Imported from immuneACCESS, the table was reduced by TCRdb to in-frame sequences with V and J called. These copies leave out some clones; in studies compared against another copy, an unresolved V gene accounts for under half, and the cause of the remainder is not known. V, J and clone size were drawn from that table, and D and trimming were deduced from the DNA. Here the sample has roughly 77,000 clones; approximately 95% occur a single time. 0.03% to 0.035% of the sample is held by the ten biggest clonotypes.

The junction shows trimming of 8 bases on V and 7 bases on J, and the gene matches do not reach 8 bases of it. CDR1 and CDR2 are drawn from the germline V gene (reference sequence): MNHEY, SMNVEV. The CDR3 starts with the cysteine, ends with the phenylalanine, and has 13 residues. CDR3 DNA only is kept here, 39 bases in frame from base 1. Concerning this clone: Its antigen remains unidentified. No per-base quality is available; no much larger clone lies one base away.

General study outcomes and caveats: According to the related research, thymic TCR repertoires were highly overlapping among unrelated individuals. Thymus samples yielded on average roughly 840,000 unique TCRB clonotypes, compared with roughly 92,000 from blood samples. V and J gene segment usage appeared biased in both thymic and peripheral blood repertoires.

This sequence was found in a girl under two years old with a congenital heart defect but otherwise immunologically healthy. The chain is made from TRBV27 and TRBJ1-5; 7 junctional bases match TRBD1. Specimen: thymus tissue. The DNA sequence is given as TGTGCCAGCTCCCAGGGGGTTCTGCAGCCCCAGCATTTT. It translates as CASSQGVLQPQHF.